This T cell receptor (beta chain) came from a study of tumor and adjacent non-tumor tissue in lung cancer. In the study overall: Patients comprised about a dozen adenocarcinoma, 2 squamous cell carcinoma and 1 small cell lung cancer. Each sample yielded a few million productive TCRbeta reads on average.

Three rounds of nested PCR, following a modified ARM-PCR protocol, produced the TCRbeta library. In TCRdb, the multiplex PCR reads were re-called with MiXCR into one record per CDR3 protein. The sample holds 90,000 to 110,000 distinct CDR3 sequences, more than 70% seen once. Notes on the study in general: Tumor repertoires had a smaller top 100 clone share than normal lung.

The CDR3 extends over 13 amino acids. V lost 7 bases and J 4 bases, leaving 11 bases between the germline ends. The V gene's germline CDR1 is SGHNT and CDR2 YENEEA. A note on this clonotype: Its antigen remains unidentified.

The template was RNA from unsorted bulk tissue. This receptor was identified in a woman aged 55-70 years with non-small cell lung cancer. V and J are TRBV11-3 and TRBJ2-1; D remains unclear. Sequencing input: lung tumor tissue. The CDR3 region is CASIPSGYNEQFF. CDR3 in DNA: TGTGCCAGCATCCCTAGTGGGTACAATGAGCAGTTCTTC.